The entry below describes one TCR beta chain. This clonotype was seen at least ten times. Its antigen target is currently unknown. The input lacks base qualities; no much larger clone sits a single base away. TCR beta CDR3 regions were amplified from RNA transcripts. The TCR CDR3 was subjected to a first round of RT-PCR using the HTBI primer set and the Qiagen OneStep RT-PCR kit. The libraries were constructed in a second round of multiplex PCR and then size-selected and purified. Paired-end sequencing of the libraries was performed with 100 bp reads on an Illumina HiSeq2000. The paper's data handling went like this. SOAPnuke was used to process the raw data, with reads discarded if the reads contained adapters or uncalled bases, had a mean Phred below 15, or lacked an exact constant-primer or identifier match. COPE v1.2.5 was used to merge the high-quality paired reads, and each unique nucleotide sequence was defined as a clonotype. MiTCR v1.1 was used to align clonotypes to the IMGT TRBV, TRBD and TRBJ reference segments. The analysis included only V-J combinations with a frequency above 0.0001, which together covered around 99% of the repertoires. A TCS score was defined as the ratio between F50 (clonal expansion) and ExV (chaos), using BLOSUM62-based TCRdist between CDR3 peptides within each V-J. Welch's t-statistics and random forest reduced fewer than 550 V-J features to roughly 13, which were used in a naive Bayes classifier (R e1071). The public reads were run again by TCRdb, first through fastp at Q25 and then through MiXCR, and only productive beta chains were kept. All rows with the same CDR3 protein become a single entry with the most common DNA and genes. The authors' filters were not applied to this entry. The sample table lists hundreds of thousands of distinct CDR3 sequences, 25% of them with a count of one. Of the sample, around 67% falls within the top ten clones.

The sample comes from a study of T cells in Graves' hyperthyroidism and ophthalmopathy (dated by TCRdb to about 2019). Concerning the study at large: Peripheral blood was sampled at the time of initial diagnosis, prior to any treatment. The roughly 100 discovery patients were randomly divided into training and test sets at a 7:3 ratio. In about 6 Graves' hyperthyroidism patients, the study also compared T-cell repertoires from thyroid tissue with T-cell repertoires from blood. After sampling, hyperthyroidism patients received methimazole starting at 30 mg daily, and ophthalmopathy patients received high-dose intravenous methylprednisolone. Whether ophthalmopathy could be predicted prospectively was tested in an independent validation cohort made up of under 20 hyperthyroidism patients plus 17 patients who later progressed to ophthalmopathy. A discovery cohort of around 98 patients, fewer than 50 with Graves' ophthalmopathy and roughly 59 with stable Graves' hyperthyroidism, was used to find distinguishing TCR V-J signatures. According to the paper, TCR Vbeta CDR3 sequencing was carried out on about 140 peripheral blood samples, which came from fewer than 50 ophthalmopathy, roughly 75 hyperthyroidism and roughly 17 progressor patients.

Graves' hyperthyroidism was defined as stable when no progression to ophthalmopathy occurred over 18 months of follow-up. The hyperthyroidism patients were between 18 and 65 years old and newly diagnosed, with a disease duration of less than 2 months. Any patient with an uncontrolled infection, another autoimmune disease, pregnancy or lactation was excluded. Diagnoses relied on clinical symptoms, serum thyroxine and TRAb, thyroid ultrasound and orbital computed tomography. Ficoll-Paque density gradient centrifugation was used to isolate PBMCs from about 10 ml of fresh peripheral blood. Trizol reagent was used to extract total RNA, and RNA quality was then checked on an Agilent 2100 Bioanalyzer. Study-wide findings and limitations: In cross-validation, a model built on a 13 V-J signature told ophthalmopathy apart from stable hyperthyroidism with less than 90% sensitivity and around 83% specificity, and in testing the same model reached 80%/75%. No statistical method was used to fix the sample size in advance, and group allocation was not hidden from the investigators. Blood samples also contained most of the expanded thyroid clonotypes (frequency above 0.001), which suggests that blood repertoires may reflect thyroid immune responses. In validation, the model predicted progression to ophthalmopathy a median of approximately 6.6 months before onset, with approximately 68% sensitivity and 72.22% specificity.

The TCR comes from a man aged 45 to 65 with Graves' hyperthyroidism. What was sequenced was blood.

The DNA sequence is as follows: TGTGCCAGCAGCCCTACCGGGACTAGCGGGAGTACCGGGGAGCTGTTTTTT. The encoded protein is CASSPTGTSGSTGELFF. The rearrangement joined TRBV3-1 to TRBJ2-2; TRBD2 aligns with 14 central bases. Per the germline V gene (reference sequence), LGHDT is the CDR1 and YNNKEL is the CDR2. Germline trimming amounts to 4 bases on V and 5 bases on J, with 6 as the count of junction bases outside the gene matches. From the cysteine up to the phenylalanine, the CDR3 has a length of 17 residues. Solely the CDR3 DNA is kept, with 51 bases framed from the first base.